The 28 T cell receptor beta chains in this list originate from one sample, sequenced in a study of control samples from healthy donors and cancer patients. Clones were sequenced by immunoSEQ multiplex PCR, and TCRdb holds only the in-frame ones, with some missing. The repertoire holds some 99,000 clones, approximately 90% seen once, with 15% to 20% in the top ten. The sequencing input was blood. Receptors originate from a woman between 50 and 59 years old in good health.

The chain is built from TRBV19 and TRBJ2-7, with TRBD2 identical over 12 bases. Germline CDR1 reads LNHDA; CDR2 reads SQIVND (reference sequence). The CDR3 sequence is 16 residues long. V lost 1 base and J lost 2; bases outside the gene matches: 3. CDR3 loop: CASSIAASGGAYEQYF. The CDR3 coding sequence is TGTGCCAGTAGTATAGCGGCTAGCGGGGGGGCCTACGAGCAGTACTTC. Complete variable domain (other parts from reference TRBV19 and TRBJ2-7): DGGITQSPKYLFRKEGQNVTLSCEQNLNHDAMYWYRQDPGQGLRLIYYSQIVNDFQKGDIAEGYSVSREKKESFPLTVTSAQKNPTAFYLCASSIAASGGAYEQYFGPGTRLTVT.

The V and J genes are TRBV7-2 and TRBJ2-5; D call uncertain. Germline CDR1 is SGHTA and CDR2 is FQGNSA. This CDR3 has 14 residues. Trimming shortened V by 1 base and J by 3 bases, and 9 bases separated the two germline ends. The CDR3 nucleotides are TGTGCCAGCAGCTTAGTCGCGCCTAAAGAGACCCAGTACTTC. Protein: CASSLVAPKETQYF.

CDR3 sequence (DNA): TGCGCCAGCAGTTACGGGGACAGAAGCTCCTACAATGAGCAGTTCTTC. Residues: CASSYGDRSSYNEQFF. This chain uses TRBV4-1 with TRBJ2-1; 7 positions match TRBD1. V lost 6 bases and J lost 0; bases outside the gene matches: 8. The CDR3 has 16 amino acids. Germline CDR1 is MGHRA and CDR2 is YSYEKL.

The chain has TRBV10-3 and TRBJ1-5; 10 nucleotides agree with TRBD1. CDR3 size: 14 residues. V lost 4 bases, J lost 4 bases, and 1 base stayed unmatched. Germline V gene sequence: CDR1 ENHRY, CDR2 SYGVKD. The chain's CDR3 is CAISGGQGNQPQHF. DNA for the CDR3: TGTGCCATCAGTGGGGGACAGGGGAATCAGCCCCAGCATTTT.

V gene TRBV4-1 combines with J gene TRBJ2-7, with TRBD1 matching over 8 bases. Germline V lookup: CDR1 MGHRA, CDR2 YSYEKL. The length of the CDR3 is 14 residues. The junction had 1 base not matched to a gene; V was cut back by 1 base and J by 2 bases. The CDR3, as DNA: TGCGCCAGCAGCCAAGCCAGGGGGCCCTACGAGCAGTACTTC. It encodes CASSQARGPYEQYF.

In its sample, this clone was seen once. V usage is TRBV6-5 and J usage is TRBJ2-1, with TRBD1 matching over 7 bases. The trim removed 0 bases at V and 6 bases at J, leaving 8 bases unmatched. The germline V gene encodes CDR1 MNHEY and CDR2 SVGAGI. This CDR3 spans 16 amino acids. CDR3 region: CASSYSRYRGGNEQFF. In DNA form, the CDR3 reads TGTGCCAGCAGTTACTCGAGGTACAGGGGCGGCAATGAGCAGTTCTTC.

J is TRBJ1-4 and V is TRBV18; unclear D gene. CDR3 length: 14 amino acids. Germline CDR1 reads KGHSH; CDR2 reads LQKENI. The ends were cut back, 2 bases at V and 2 bases at J, with 6 bases in the middle. Written as DNA, the CDR3 is TGTGCCAGCTCACCAGGTGTCACTAATGAAAAACTGTTTTTT. Protein: CASSPGVTNEKLFF.

The chain couples TRBV7-2 to TRBJ2-3, with TRBD2 as a possible D gene (7 bases). The CDR3 runs 13 residues. Germline-derived CDR1 and CDR2 are SGHTA and FQGNSA. The ends were cut back, 5 bases at V and 4 bases at J, with 10 bases in the middle. The CDR3 region has the DNA TGTGCCAGCAGCCAAGGGGGGGCAGATACGCAGTATTTT. Residues: CASSQGGADTQYF.

This clone was detected only once. This chain uses TRBV5-6 with TRBJ2-1; no firm D call. Looked up from germline, CDR1 is SGHDT and CDR2 is YYEEEE. This CDR3 is 12 amino acids long. Between the trimmed V and J ends, which lost 6 bases and 9 bases, there was a span of 13 bases. Here the CDR3 reads CASNPRWGEQFF. CDR3 sequence (DNA): TGTGCCAGCAACCCCAGGTGGGGTGAGCAGTTCTTC.

The chain combines TRBV28 with TRBJ1-2, with 11 nucleotides matching TRBD1. V shed 10 bases and J 8 bases; nucleotides not matched to a gene: 18. CDR1 MDHEN and CDR2 SYDVKM come from the germline V gene. The CDR3 consists of 16 residues. As DNA, the CDR3 is TGTGCCACCGTTCCCCCAGGGGGACAGGGGGTTTGGGGCTACACCTTC. Protein product: CATVPPGGQGVWGYTF.

The chain uses TRBV28 and TRBJ1-6; D is ambiguous. V lost 6 bases and J 10 bases, leaving 10 bases between the germline ends. CDR1 is MDHEN, CDR2 SYDVKM, per germline. The CDR3 is 12 amino acids. The CDR3 DNA reads TGTGCCAGCAGGAAAAGGGTCTCACCCCTCCACTTT. Translation: CASRKRVSPLHF.

The rearrangement joins TRBV30 to TRBJ2-2; the match to TRBD2 covers 7 bases. Per germline, CDR1 GTSNPN and CDR2 SVGIG (reference sequence). The CDR3 totals 14 residues. J was trimmed by 6 bases and V by 4 bases; bases with no gene match: 8. CDR3 amino acids: CAWMTGGWSGELFF. The CDR3 coding sequence is TGTGCCTGGATGACGGGGGGTTGGTCCGGGGAGCTGTTTTTT.

V and J are TRBV12-5 and TRBJ2-7, with D possibly TRBD2 on 5 matching bases. The V end lost 7 bases, the J end lost 2 bases, and 24 bases lay between the germline ends. CDR3 length: 17 amino acids. Per the germline V gene, CDR1 is LGHNT and CDR2 is FRNRAP. DNA of the CDR3: TGTGCTAGTGCCGGGGAGCAGGAAACTGGTGATCCCTACGAGCAGTACGTC. Translated: CASAGEQETGDPYEQYV.

The chain recombines TRBV18 with TRBJ2-1; tentatively, D is TRBD2 (5 bases). CDR1 KGHSH and CDR2 LQKENI come from the germline V gene. The CDR3 length is 16 residues. The V gene lost 3 bases and the J gene lost 4 bases, with 16 bases spanning the gap. The CDR3 reads CASSPWRGRKYNEQFF. CDR3 DNA: TGTGCCAGCTCACCCTGGCGAGGGAGAAAATACAATGAGCAGTTCTTC.

The chain has TRBV2 and TRBJ1-4; D remains unclear. The CDR3 totals 16 residues. Trimming took off 0 bases at V and 2 bases at J, with 10 bases between the two ends. The germline V gene encodes CDR1 SNHLY and CDR2 FYNNEI. The CDR3 spells CASSEAWPGTNEKLFF. Here the CDR3 DNA reads TGTGCCAGCAGTGAAGCTTGGCCGGGTACTAATGAAAAACTGTTTTTT. The full variable domain, with the rest looked up from reference TRBV2 and TRBJ1-4, is EPEVTQTPSHQVTQMGQEVILRCVPISNHLYFYWYRQILGQKVEFLVSFYNNEISEKSEIFDDQFSVERPDGSNFTLKIRSTKLEDSAMYFCASSEAWPGTNEKLFFGSGTQLSVL.

The chain joins TRBV29-1 to TRBJ2-1, with a tentative D call TRBD2 (6 bases). Per the germline V gene, CDR1 is SQVTM and CDR2 is ANQGSEA. Trimming shortened V by 3 bases and J by 3 bases, and 18 bases separated the two germline ends. The CDR3 totals 16 residues. The DNA of the CDR3 is TGCAGCGTTGATAGACTACCCGGGACTTTCTACAATGAGCAGTTCTTC. This gives the protein CSVDRLPGTFYNEQFF.

This chain uses TRBV5-1 with TRBJ2-2; 7 bases are shared with TRBD2. This CDR3 comprises 15 residues. Germline V gene data show CDR1 as SGHRS and CDR2 as YFSETQ. Trimming at V came to 2 bases and at J to 4 bases, leaving 5 bases not matched to a gene. Here the CDR3 DNA reads TGCGCCAGCAGCTTTACGACTAGCAGCACCGGGGAGCTGTTTTTT. It specifies CASSFTTSSTGELFF.

The rearrangement uses TRBV27 and TRBJ1-1; 7 positions match TRBD1. CDR3 length equals 16 residues. V trimming: 3 bases; J trimming: 5 bases; junction bases outside the gene matches: 12. Germline CDR1 reads MNHEY; CDR2 reads SMNVEV (reference sequence). CDR3 sequence (DNA): TGTGCCAGCAGTTTCGGGATACTTGTACAGGGGACTGAAGCTTTCTTT. It specifies CASSFGILVQGTEAFF.

The chain uses TRBV29-1 and TRBJ2-2, with D perhaps TRBD2 (5 bases). The CDR3 runs 13 residues. Trimming removed 1 base at V and 4 bases at J, with 7 bases between. Germline V gene data show CDR1 as SQVTM and CDR2 as ANQGSEA. The CDR3 here is CSVEGGPTGELFF. The CDR3 DNA follows: TGCAGCGTTGAAGGAGGGCCCACCGGGGAGCTGTTTTTT.

The chain carries TRBV7-9 and TRBJ2-5; 8 positions agree with TRBD1. The CDR3 has 15 amino acids. CDR1 is SEHNR and CDR2 is FQNEAQ in the germline V gene (reference sequence). With 7 bases clipped from V and 4 bases from J, the junction kept 11 bases outside the gene matches. In DNA form, the CDR3 reads TGTGCCAGCAACCTTACCAGGGGGCCGGGAGAGACCCAGTACTTC. Its protein product is CASNLTRGPGETQYF.

The V gene is TRBV9, the J gene TRBJ2-5; tentative D call: TRBD2 (5 bases). V lost 0 bases, J lost 2 bases, and 14 bases lay in between. Germline V CDR1 and CDR2: SGDLS, YYNGEE. The CDR3 is 16 amino acids. As DNA, the CDR3 is TGTGCCAGCAGCGTAGCTACTAATGGACTTCAAGAGACCCAGTACTTC. This translates into CASSVATNGLQETQYF.

The chain couples TRBV5-1 to TRBJ2-5; 11 nucleotides align to TRBD2. CDR3 length: 15 residues. The V segment lost 0 bases and the J segment 4 bases; nucleotides outside the gene matches: 2. CDR1 is SGHRS and CDR2 is YFSETQ in the germline V gene. CDR3 sequence (DNA): TGCGCCAGCAGCTTGGCTCTAGCGGGAGGAGAGACCCAGTACTTC. Translation: CASSLALAGGETQYF.

The rearrangement joins TRBV7-5 to TRBJ2-1; the table's D call, TRBD2, has no DNA check behind it. TRBV7-5 is described as a pseudogene. The CDR3 spans 17 residues. In nucleotides, the CDR3 is TGTGTCAGAAGCAACGGACGAGAGCGGCCCTGGGGCAATGAGCAGTTCTTC. Protein: CVRSNGRERPWGNEQFF.

This clone has only a few counts. This sequence joins TRBV11-1 and TRBJ2-2; D is ambiguous. The CDR3 contains 12 residues. V was clipped by 3 bases and J by 6 bases, with 5 bases between them. CDR1 and CDR2 from the germline V gene are SGHAT and FQDESV (reference sequence). The CDR3 here is CASSLLPGELFF. The CDR3, as DNA: TGTGCCAGCAGCTTGCTTCCCGGGGAGCTGTTTTTT. Using reference TRBV11-1 and TRBJ2-2 for the parts outside the CDR3, the full variable domain is EAEVAQSPRYKITEKSQAVAFWCDPISGHATLYWYRQILGQGPELLVQFQDESVVDDSQLPKDRFSAERLKGVDSTLKIQPAELGDSAMYLCASSLLPGELFFGEGSRLTVL.

This clone was counted a single time. The rearrangement links TRBV5-5 to TRBJ1-4; D gene ambiguous. CDR1 is SGHKS, CDR2 YYEKEE, per germline (reference sequence). The CDR3 length is 15 residues. V dropped 4 bases and J dropped 0 bases, with 10 bases sitting between them. The CDR3 nucleotides are TGTGCCAGCAGCCCGAGGACGGCAACTAATGAAAAACTGTTTTTT. The encoded protein is CASSPRTATNEKLFF.

This chain uses TRBV9 with TRBJ2-1; 12 nucleotides align to TRBD2. V dropped 3 bases and J dropped 9; count of bases not matched to a gene: 16. Germline CDR1 SGDLS, CDR2 YYNGEE. The CDR3 consists of 18 residues. The CDR3 bases are TGTGCCAGCAGCGCCCACGCTAGCGGGAGGGATCCGGCGGGTGAGCAGTTCTTC. Its protein is CASSAHASGRDPAGEQFF. Drawing the rest from reference TRBV9 and TRBJ2-1, the complete variable domain is DSGVTQTPKHLITATGQRVTLRCSPRSGDLSVYWYQQSLDQGLQFLIQYYNGEERAKGNILERFSAQQFPDLHSELNLSSLELGDSALYFCASSAHASGRDPAGEQFFGPGTRLTVL.

CDR3: CASSRAVGEQFF. The CDR3 nucleotides are TGTGCCAGCAGCCGCGCGGTTGGTGAGCAGTTCTTC. This sequence joins TRBV7-9 and TRBJ2-1; D gene ambiguous. CDR3 length: 12 amino acids. In germline, CDR1 is SEHNR, CDR2 FQNEAQ (reference sequence). V shed 5 bases and J shed 9 bases, with 11 bases lying between them.

The rearrangement links TRBV6-5 to TRBJ1-1, with 11 bases matching TRBD1. Germline CDR1 reads MNHEY; CDR2 reads SVGAGI. V gave up 6 bases and J gave up 4 bases; unmatched junction bases: 4. The CDR3 consists of 14 residues. CDR3 DNA sequence: TGTGCCAGCAGCCGGGACAGGGGGGTCACTGAAGCTTTCTTT. Translation gives CASSRDRGVTEAFF.